These T cell receptor beta chains were read from a single sample in a study of PD-L1 blockade in urothelial cancer. Some clones are missing from TCRdb's copy, which holds only in-frame ones; the method was immunoSEQ multiplex PCR. The sample holds approximately 120,000 clones, roughly 86% seen once. The sequenced sample was PBMCs, obtained around atezolizumab (anti-PD-L1) treatment. The receptors here all came from a man aged 45-65 years with urothelial cancer. CDR3s include the opening cysteine and the closing phenylalanine or tryptophan. A D gene is named only where the DNA matches it firmly. Clone size is stated in some rows and not others, as once, few, many or a class when expanded.

J gene,V gene,clone size,D gene,CDR3 protein,CDR3 DNA
TRBJ2-2,TRBV5-4,-,TRBD2,CASSLAGLASGELFF,TGTGCCAGCAGCTTGGCTGGACTAGCCTCCGGGGAGCTGTTTTTT
TRBJ2-1,TRBV4-1,-,-,CASSQGPITLYEQFF,TGCGCCAGCAGCCAAGGTCCAATCACACTATATGAGCAGTTCTTC
TRBJ2-2,TRBV28,-,TRBD1,CATVTGVVTGELFF,TGTGCCACAGTGACAGGGGTTGTCACCGGGGAGCTGTTTTTT
TRBJ2-2,TRBV18,-,TRBD1,CASSPLQGNGELFF,TGTGCCAGCTCACCACTACAGGGGAACGGGGAGCTGTTTTTT
TRBJ2-7,TRBV10-2,-,-,CASMAQVSYEQYF,TGCGCCAGCATGGCTCAGGTCTCCTACGAGCAGTACTTC
TRBJ2-2,TRBV7-3,few,TRBD2,CASSQGLASLSGELFF,TGTGCCAGCAGCCAAGGACTAGCGTCCCTGTCCGGGGAGCTGTTTTTT
TRBJ2-5,TRBV5-1,-,TRBD1,CASSRTGQETQYF,TGCGCCAGCAGCAGGACAGGCCAAGAGACCCAGTACTTC
TRBJ1-1,TRBV7-9,-,-,CASSRGQNTEAFF,TGTGCCAGCAGCCGAGGACAGAACACTGAAGCTTTCTTT
TRBJ2-5,TRBV5-4,-,TRBD2,CASTRLAGVGETQYF,TGTGCCAGCACCAGACTAGCGGGAGTAGGAGAGACCCAGTACTTC
TRBJ2-7,TRBV19,-,TRBD2,CASSITELAGVRLEQYF,TGTGCCAGTAGTATTACGGAACTAGCGGGAGTTCGCCTCGAGCAGTACTTC
TRBJ1-2,TRBV6-1,-,TRBD1,CASSRGHGYTF,TGTGCCAGCAGCAGGGGGCATGGCTACACCTTC
TRBJ1-3,TRBV25-1,once,-,CASSDQTQGGPGNTIYF,TGTGCCAGCAGTGACCAGACACAGGGAGGGCCTGGAAACACCATATATTTT
TRBJ1-4,TRBV19,few,-,CASTLTVNEKLFF,TGTGCCAGTACTTTGACAGTTAATGAAAAACTGTTTTTT
TRBJ1-5,TRBV19,-,-,CATKPTGGKQPQHF,TGTGCCACTAAACCAACAGGAGGGAAACAGCCCCAGCATTTT
TRBJ1-5,TRBV7-9,once,TRBD1,CASSLGWDRSSQPQHF,TGTGCCAGCAGCTTAGGTTGGGACAGGTCATCTCAGCCCCAGCATTTT
TRBJ2-5,TRBV18,-,TRBD2,CASSTDLSASGQETQYF,TGTGCCAGCTCCACGGACCTTTCGGCTAGCGGACAAGAGACCCAGTACTTC
TRBJ1-2,TRBV6-5,-,TRBD1,CASRRTGFGYTF,TGTGCCAGCAGGAGGACAGGATTTGGCTACACCTTC
TRBJ2-5,TRBV4-1,-,TRBD2,CASSRREGEETQYF,TGCGCCAGCAGCAGGCGGGAGGGAGAAGAGACCCAGTACTTC
TRBJ2-1,TRBV11-2,-,-,CASSFSGVSSYNEQFF,TGTGCCAGCAGCTTTTCCGGAGTGAGCTCCTACAATGAGCAGTTCTTC
TRBJ1-6,TRBV28,few,TRBD1,CASGQGVRAPLHF,TGTGCCAGCGGACAGGGTGTTAGGGCACCCCTCCACTTT
TRBJ2-1,TRBV7-2,-,TRBD2,CASSSRTSGSYNEQFF,TGTGCCAGCAGCTCCAGGACTAGCGGCTCCTACAATGAGCAGTTCTTC
TRBJ2-1,TRBV5-8,-,TRBD1,CASSSGTGYVDEQFF,TGTGCCAGCAGCTCCGGGACAGGGTACGTCGATGAGCAGTTCTTC
TRBJ2-3,TRBV10-3,-,TRBD1,CAIGAGGGADTQYF,TGTGCCATCGGGGCAGGGGGCGGCGCAGATACGCAGTATTTT
TRBJ1-2,TRBV5-5,-,-,CASSLDSNSFYGYTF,TGTGCCAGCAGCTTGGACAGTAACAGTTTTTATGGCTACACCTTC
TRBJ1-2,TRBV13,-,-,CASSFNPGQRRDGYTF,TGTGCCAGCAGCTTCAACCCAGGACAGAGACGGGATGGCTACACCTTC
TRBJ2-6,TRBV9,-,-,CASRHSSSGANVLTF,TGTGCCAGCAGACACAGTAGCTCTGGGGCCAACGTCCTGACTTTC
TRBJ2-2,TRBV5-4,-,TRBD2,CASSLGLRGDTGELFF,TGTGCCAGCAGCTTGGGCCTTCGGGGGGACACCGGGGAGCTGTTTTTT
TRBJ2-2,TRBV29-1,once,-,CSVVTSHGELFF,TGCAGCGTCGTAACCTCACACGGGGAGCTGTTTTTT
TRBJ2-1,TRBV30,-,-,CAWSPGLRDNEQFF,TGTGCCTGGAGTCCGGGACTTCGGGACAATGAGCAGTTCTTC
TRBJ2-7,TRBV2,few,TRBD1,CASTPDRSREQYF,TGTGCCAGCACCCCGGACAGGAGCCGGGAGCAGTACTTC
TRBJ2-7,TRBV28,-,-,CASSPGGTVPYEQYF,TGTGCCAGCAGTCCGGGCGGGACCGTCCCCTACGAGCAGTACTTC
TRBJ1-6,TRBV27,-,TRBD1,CASSSQGANSPLHF,TGTGCCAGCAGTTCACAGGGGGCAAATTCACCCCTCCACTTT
TRBJ1-4,TRBV4-1,-,TRBD1,CASSLRDRDEKLFF,TGCGCCAGCAGCCTCCGGGACAGGGATGAAAAACTGTTTTTT
TRBJ2-2,TRBV27,-,TRBD1,CASSRQGAGTGELFF,TGTGCCAGCAGTCGACAGGGGGCTGGGACCGGGGAGCTGTTTTTT
TRBJ2-3,TRBV6-1,-,-,CASSEGSGFGDTQYF,TGTGCCAGCAGTGAAGGGTCAGGGTTCGGAGATACGCAGTATTTT
TRBJ1-5,TRBV10-3,-,-,CAISVRGADKGQPQHF,TGTGCCATCAGTGTCCGCGGGGCCGATAAGGGTCAGCCCCAGCATTTT
TRBJ2-2,TRBV11-2,-,TRBD2,CASSLDRWAGGPSTGELFF,TGTGCCAGCAGCTTAGATCGGTGGGCGGGAGGGCCGAGCACCGGGGAGCTGTTTTTT
TRBJ2-1,TRBV2,-,TRBD2,CASSWSGLAREQFF,TGTGCCAGCAGCTGGTCGGGACTAGCAAGAGAGCAGTTCTTC
TRBJ2-1,TRBV9,-,TRBD2,CASSVGGLAGGPGNEQFF,TGTGCCAGCAGCGTAGGGGGACTAGCGGGAGGGCCTGGCAATGAGCAGTTCTTC
TRBJ2-1,TRBV7-9,-,-,CASSLAGAVNEQFF,TGTGCCAGCAGCTTAGCGGGGGCGGTCAATGAGCAGTTCTTC
TRBJ2-3,TRBV25-1,-,-,CASSEQEATDTQYF,TGTGCCAGCAGTGAACAAGAAGCGACAGATACGCAGTATTTT
TRBJ2-5,TRBV5-1,-,TRBD2,CASSLGATSGIETQYF,TGCGCCAGCAGCTTGGGGGCGACTAGCGGGATCGAGACCCAGTACTTC
TRBJ1-1,TRBV5-5,-,-,CASSLTPEIEAFF,TGTGCCAGCAGCTTGACCCCGGAGATCGAAGCTTTCTTT
TRBJ2-7,TRBV6-1,-,TRBD1,CASKGAGSYEQYF,TGTGCCAGCAAGGGGGCAGGATCCTACGAGCAGTACTTC
TRBJ1-3,TRBV30,once,-,CAWSDFGNTIYF,TGTGCCTGGAGTGACTTTGGAAACACCATATATTTT
TRBJ2-3,TRBV10-3,-,TRBD2,CAISPLAGRTDTQYF,TGTGCCATCAGTCCCCTAGCGGGTCGCACAGATACGCAGTATTTT
TRBJ2-7,TRBV4-1,few,-,CASSHDISYEQYF,TGCGCCAGCAGCCACGACATCTCCTACGAGCAGTACTTC
TRBJ2-1,TRBV2,-,TRBD1,CASSYAGGAYNEQFF,TGTGCCAGCAGTTATGCAGGGGGCGCCTACAATGAGCAGTTCTTC
TRBJ2-3,TRBV29-1,-,TRBD2,CSVRIAGPTDTQYF,TGCAGCGTTCGGATAGCGGGACCCACAGATACGCAGTATTTT
TRBJ1-1,TRBV19,-,TRBD1,CASSTTGTGTEAFF,TGTGCCAGTAGTACCACCGGGACAGGAACTGAAGCTTTCTTT
TRBJ2-7,TRBV29-1,-,TRBD1,CSVGLGQSSYEQYF,TGCAGCGTTGGTCTGGGACAGAGCTCCTACGAGCAGTACTTC
TRBJ1-2,TRBV28,few,-,CASSSPGTARGYTF,TGTGCCAGCAGTTCCCCAGGGACTGCACGTGGCTACACCTTC
TRBJ2-1,TRBV6-6,-,-,CASSYTTPGYNEQFF,TGTGCCAGCAGTTATACCACACCGGGCTACAATGAGCAGTTCTTC
TRBJ2-5,TRBV29-1,once,-,CSVEDHRQAPQYF,TGCAGCGTTGAAGATCACAGGCAGGCGCCCCAGTACTTC
TRBJ2-7,TRBV19,-,TRBD1,CASSAPGQGESYEQYF,TGTGCCAGTAGTGCCCCGGGACAGGGTGAGTCCTACGAGCAGTACTTC
TRBJ2-3,TRBV5-1,-,TRBD2,CASSHRASGSLSNTQYF,TGCGCCAGCAGCCACCGAGCTAGCGGGAGTTTATCAAATACGCAGTATTTT
TRBJ2-1,TRBV5-8,-,-,CASSPSREKTYNEQFF,TGTGCCAGCAGCCCCTCTCGGGAGAAGACCTACAATGAGCAGTTCTTC